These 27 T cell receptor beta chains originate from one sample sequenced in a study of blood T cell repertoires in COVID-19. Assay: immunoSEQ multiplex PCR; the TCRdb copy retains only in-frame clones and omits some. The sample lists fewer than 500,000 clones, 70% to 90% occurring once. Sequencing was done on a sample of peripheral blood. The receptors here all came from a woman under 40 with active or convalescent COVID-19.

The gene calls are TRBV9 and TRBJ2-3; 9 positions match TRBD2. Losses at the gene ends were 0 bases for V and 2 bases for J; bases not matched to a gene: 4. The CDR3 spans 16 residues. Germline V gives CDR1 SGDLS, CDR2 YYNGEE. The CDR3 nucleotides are TGTGCCAGCAGCGTAGTTGGCGGGGGGGACACAGATACGCAGTATTTT. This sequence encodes CASSVVGGGDTDTQYF.

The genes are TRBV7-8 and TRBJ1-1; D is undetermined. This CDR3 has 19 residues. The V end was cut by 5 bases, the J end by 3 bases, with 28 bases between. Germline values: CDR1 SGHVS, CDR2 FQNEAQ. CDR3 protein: CASSLKAGALGPSYTEAFF. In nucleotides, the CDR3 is TGTGCCAGCAGCCTGAAAGCAGGTGCCCTGGGCCCATCGTACACTGAAGCTTTCTTT.

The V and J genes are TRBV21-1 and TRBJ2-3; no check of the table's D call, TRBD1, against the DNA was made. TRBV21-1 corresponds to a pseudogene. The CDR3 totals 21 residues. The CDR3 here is CASSNFGPGQGSASGPDTQYF. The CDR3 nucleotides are TGTGCCAGCAGCAATTTCGGACCGGGACAGGGGAGTGCCTCCGGCCCAGATACGCAGTATTTT.

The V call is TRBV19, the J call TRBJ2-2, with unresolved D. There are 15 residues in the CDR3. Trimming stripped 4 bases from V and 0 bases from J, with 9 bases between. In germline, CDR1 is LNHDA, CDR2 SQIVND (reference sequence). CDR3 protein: CASSRPGANTGELFF. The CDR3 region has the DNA TGTGCCAGTAGTAGACCCGGAGCGAACACCGGGGAGCTGTTTTTT.

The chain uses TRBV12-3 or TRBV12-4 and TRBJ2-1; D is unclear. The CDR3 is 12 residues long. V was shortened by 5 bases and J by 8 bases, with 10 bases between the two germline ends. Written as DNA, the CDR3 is TGTGCCAGCAGTCCCTTTTTCGATGAGCAGTTCTTC. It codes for CASSPFFDEQFF.

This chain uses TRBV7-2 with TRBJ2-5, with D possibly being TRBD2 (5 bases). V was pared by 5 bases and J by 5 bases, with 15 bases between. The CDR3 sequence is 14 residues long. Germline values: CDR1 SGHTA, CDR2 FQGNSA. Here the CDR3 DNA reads TGTGCCAGCAGCCAAAACCCCAGCGGCGAGACCCAGTACTTC. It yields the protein CASSQNPSGETQYF. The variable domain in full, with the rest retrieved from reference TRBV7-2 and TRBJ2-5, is GAGVSQSPSNKVTEKGKDVELRCDPISGHTALYWYRQSLGQGLEFLIYFQGNSAPDKSGLPSDRFSAERTGGSVSTLTIQRTQQEDSAVYLCASSQNPSGETQYFGPGTRLLVL.

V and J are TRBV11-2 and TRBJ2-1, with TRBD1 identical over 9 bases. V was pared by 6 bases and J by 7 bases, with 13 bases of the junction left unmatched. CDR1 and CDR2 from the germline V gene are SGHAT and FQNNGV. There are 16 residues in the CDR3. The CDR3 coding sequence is TGTGCCAGCAGTCCCCGGGGACAGGGAAAGAGGAATGAGCAGTTCTTC. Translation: CASSPRGQGKRNEQFF.

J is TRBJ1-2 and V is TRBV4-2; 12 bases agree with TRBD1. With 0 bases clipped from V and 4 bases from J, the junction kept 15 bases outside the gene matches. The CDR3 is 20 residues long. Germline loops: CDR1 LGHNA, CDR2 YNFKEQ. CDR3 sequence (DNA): TGTGCCAGCAGCCAAGAAAGGTTGTTAGGGACAGGGGGCAGGGGCTATGGCTACACCTTC. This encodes CASSQERLLGTGGRGYGYTF.

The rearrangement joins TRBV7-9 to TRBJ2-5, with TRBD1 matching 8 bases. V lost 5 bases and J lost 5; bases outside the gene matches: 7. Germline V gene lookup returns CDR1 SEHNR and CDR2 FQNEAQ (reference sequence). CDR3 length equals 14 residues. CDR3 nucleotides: TGTGCCAGCAGCCCAAGGACAGGGATGGAGACCCAGTACTTC. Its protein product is CASSPRTGMETQYF.

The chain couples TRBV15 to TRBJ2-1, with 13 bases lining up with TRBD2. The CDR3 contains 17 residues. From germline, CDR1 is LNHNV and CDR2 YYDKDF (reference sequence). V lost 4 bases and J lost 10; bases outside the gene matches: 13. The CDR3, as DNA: TGTGCCACCAGCATCGGAGGAGGGACTAGCGGGATCAGGGAGCAGTTCTTC. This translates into CATSIGGGTSGIREQFF.

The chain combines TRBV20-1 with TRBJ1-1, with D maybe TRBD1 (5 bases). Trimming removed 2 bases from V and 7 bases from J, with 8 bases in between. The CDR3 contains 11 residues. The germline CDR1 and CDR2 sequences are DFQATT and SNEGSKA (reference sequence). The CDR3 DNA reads TGCAGTGCTAGACGACAGAGTGAAGCTTTCTTT. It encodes CSARRQSEAFF.

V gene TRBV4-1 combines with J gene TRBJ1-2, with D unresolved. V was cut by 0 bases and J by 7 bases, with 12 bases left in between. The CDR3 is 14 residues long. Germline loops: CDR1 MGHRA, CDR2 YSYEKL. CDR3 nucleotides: TGCGCCAGCAGCCAAGATCCAAGAGAGGTTGGCTACACCTTC. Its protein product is CASSQDPREVGYTF.

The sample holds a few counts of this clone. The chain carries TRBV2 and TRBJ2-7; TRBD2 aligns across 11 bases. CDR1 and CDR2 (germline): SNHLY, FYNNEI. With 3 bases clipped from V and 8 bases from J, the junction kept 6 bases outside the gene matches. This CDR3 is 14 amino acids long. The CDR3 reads CASSETSGKGKQYF. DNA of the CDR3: TGTGCCAGCAGTGAGACTAGCGGGAAGGGTAAGCAGTACTTC.

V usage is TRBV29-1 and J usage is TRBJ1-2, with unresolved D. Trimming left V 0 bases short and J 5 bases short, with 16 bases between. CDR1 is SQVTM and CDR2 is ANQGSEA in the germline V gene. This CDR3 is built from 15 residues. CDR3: CSVEDQQTGVYGYTF. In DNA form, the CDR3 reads TGCAGCGTTGAAGATCAACAGACCGGGGTTTATGGCTACACCTTC.

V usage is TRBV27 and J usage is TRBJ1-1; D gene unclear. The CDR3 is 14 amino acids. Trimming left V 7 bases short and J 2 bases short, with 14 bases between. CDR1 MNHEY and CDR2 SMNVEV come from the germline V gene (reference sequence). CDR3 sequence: CASTDLQANTEAFF. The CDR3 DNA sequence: TGTGCCAGCACGGATTTGCAGGCCAACACTGAAGCTTTCTTT.

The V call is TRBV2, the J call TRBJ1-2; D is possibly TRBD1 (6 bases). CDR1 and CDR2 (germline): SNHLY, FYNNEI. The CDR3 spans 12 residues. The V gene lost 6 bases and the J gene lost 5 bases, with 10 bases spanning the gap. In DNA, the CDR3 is TGTGCCAGCAGAAACAGGGCATATGGCTACACCTTC. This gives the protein CASRNRAYGYTF.

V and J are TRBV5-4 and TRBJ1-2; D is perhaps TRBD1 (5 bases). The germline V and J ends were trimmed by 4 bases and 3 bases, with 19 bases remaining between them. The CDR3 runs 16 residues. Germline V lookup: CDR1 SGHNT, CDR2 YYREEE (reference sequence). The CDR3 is CASSGRADNGHYGYTF. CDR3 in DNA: TGTGCCAGCAGCGGCCGTGCGGACAACGGCCACTATGGCTACACCTTC.

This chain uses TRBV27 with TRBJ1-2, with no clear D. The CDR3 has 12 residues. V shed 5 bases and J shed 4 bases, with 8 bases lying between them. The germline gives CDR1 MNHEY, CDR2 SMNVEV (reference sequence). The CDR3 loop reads CASSRGTYGYTF. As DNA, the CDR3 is TGTGCCAGCAGTCGAGGAACCTATGGCTACACCTTC.

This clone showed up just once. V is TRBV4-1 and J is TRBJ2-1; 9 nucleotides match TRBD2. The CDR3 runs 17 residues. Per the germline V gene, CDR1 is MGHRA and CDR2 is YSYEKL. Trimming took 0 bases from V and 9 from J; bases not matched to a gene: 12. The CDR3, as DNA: TGCGCCAGCAGCCAAGATCCAGGACTAGCGCCGCTCGCTGAGCAGTTCTTC. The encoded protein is CASSQDPGLAPLAEQFF.

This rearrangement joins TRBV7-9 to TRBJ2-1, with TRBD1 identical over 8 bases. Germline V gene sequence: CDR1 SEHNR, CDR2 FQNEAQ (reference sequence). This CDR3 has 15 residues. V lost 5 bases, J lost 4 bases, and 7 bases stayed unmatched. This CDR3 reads CASSKPGQAYNEQFF. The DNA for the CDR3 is TGTGCCAGCAGCAAACCGGGACAGGCTTACAATGAGCAGTTCTTC.

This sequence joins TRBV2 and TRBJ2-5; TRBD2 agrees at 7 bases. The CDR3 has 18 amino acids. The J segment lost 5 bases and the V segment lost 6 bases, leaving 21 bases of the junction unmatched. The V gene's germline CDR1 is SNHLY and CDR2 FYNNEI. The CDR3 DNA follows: TGTGCCAGCAGGGGGGGGAGGCGTAGGGAAACCGCCGTCGAGACCCAGTACTTC. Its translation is CASRGGRRRETAVETQYF.

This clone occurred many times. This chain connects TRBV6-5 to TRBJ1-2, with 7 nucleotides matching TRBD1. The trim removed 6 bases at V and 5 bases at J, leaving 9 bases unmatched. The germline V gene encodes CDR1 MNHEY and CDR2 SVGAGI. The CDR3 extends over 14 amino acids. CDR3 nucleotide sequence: TGTGCCAGCAGGCGAGGGACAGAGAAGTATGGCTACACCTTC. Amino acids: CASRRGTEKYGYTF.

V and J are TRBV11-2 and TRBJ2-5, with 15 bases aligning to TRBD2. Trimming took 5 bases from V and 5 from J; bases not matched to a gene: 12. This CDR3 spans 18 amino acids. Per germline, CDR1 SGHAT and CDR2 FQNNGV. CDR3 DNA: TGTGCCAGCAGCCCCGGAGGACTAGCGGGAGGGCCTCGGGAGACCCAGTACTTC. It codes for CASSPGGLAGGPRETQYF.

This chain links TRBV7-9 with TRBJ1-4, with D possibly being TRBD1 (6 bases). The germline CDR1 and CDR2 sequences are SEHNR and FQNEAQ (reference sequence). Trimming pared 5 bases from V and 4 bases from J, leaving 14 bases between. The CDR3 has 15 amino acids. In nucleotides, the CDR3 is TGTGCCAGCAGCACACAGGGCTCTGGTAATGAAAAACTGTTTTTT. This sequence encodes CASSTQGSGNEKLFF.

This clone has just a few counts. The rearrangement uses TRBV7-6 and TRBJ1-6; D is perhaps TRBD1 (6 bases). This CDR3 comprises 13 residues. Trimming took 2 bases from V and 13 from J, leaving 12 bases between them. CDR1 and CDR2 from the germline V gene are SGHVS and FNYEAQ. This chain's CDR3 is CASSLNSGDPLHF. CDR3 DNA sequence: TGTGCCAGCAGCTTAAATTCAGGGGATCCCCTCCACTTT.

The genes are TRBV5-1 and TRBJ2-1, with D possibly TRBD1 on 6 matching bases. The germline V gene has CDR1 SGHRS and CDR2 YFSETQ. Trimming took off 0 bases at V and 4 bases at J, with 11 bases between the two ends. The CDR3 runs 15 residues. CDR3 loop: CASSLEGRGYNEQFF. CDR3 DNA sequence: TGCGCCAGCAGCTTGGAGGGCAGGGGATACAATGAGCAGTTCTTC.

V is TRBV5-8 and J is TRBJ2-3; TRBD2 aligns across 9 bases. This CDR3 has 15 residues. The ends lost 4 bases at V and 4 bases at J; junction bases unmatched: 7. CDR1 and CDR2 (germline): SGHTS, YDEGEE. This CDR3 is CASSPRGGMSDTQYF. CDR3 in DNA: TGTGCCAGCAGCCCGCGGGGGGGCATGTCAGATACGCAGTATTTT. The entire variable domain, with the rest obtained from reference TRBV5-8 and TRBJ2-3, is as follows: EAGVTQSPTHLIKTRGQQATLRCSPISGHTSVYWYQQALGLGLQFLLWYDEGEERNRGNFPPRFSGRQFPNYSSELNVNALELEDSALYLCASSPRGGMSDTQYFGPGTRLTVL.